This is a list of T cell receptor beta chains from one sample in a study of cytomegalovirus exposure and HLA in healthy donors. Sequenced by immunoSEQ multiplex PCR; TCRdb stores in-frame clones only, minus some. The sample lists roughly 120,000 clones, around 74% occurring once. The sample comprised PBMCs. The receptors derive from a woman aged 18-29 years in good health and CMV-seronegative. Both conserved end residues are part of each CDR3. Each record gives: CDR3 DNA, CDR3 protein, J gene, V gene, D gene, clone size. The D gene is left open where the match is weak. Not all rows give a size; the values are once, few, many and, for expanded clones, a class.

TGTGCCAGCAGTGAGAACTTCTCCTACGAGCAGTACTTC | CASSENFSYEQYF | TRBJ2-7 | TRBV6-1 | . | .
TGTGCCAGCAGCCTGAACCGGGGACTCAACAATGAGCAGTTCTTC | CASSLNRGLNNEQFF | TRBJ2-1 | TRBV7-8 | . | .
TGTGCCAGCAGTTTGGCAGGGCAGAACACTGAAGCTTTCTTT | CASSLAGQNTEAFF | TRBJ1-1 | TRBV6-6 | . | .
TGTGCCAGCAGTATCATCAACGAGCAGTACTTC | CASSIINEQYF | TRBJ2-7 | TRBV6-1 | . | once
TGTGCCAGCAGCCAGTTTATCCGGGACAGGGGGTCTGGGGCCAACGTCCTGACTTTC | CASSQFIRDRGSGANVLTF | TRBJ2-6 | TRBV9 | TRBD1 | .
TGTGCCAGCAGCCCCTTGAGGGAGGCCTATAATTCACCCCTCCACTTT | CASSPLREAYNSPLHF | TRBJ1-6 | TRBV7-8 | . | .
TGTGCCAGCAGCTCGGGACAGTTTGTAGGAACTGAAGCTTTCTTT | CASSSGQFVGTEAFF | TRBJ1-1 | TRBV5-8 | TRBD1 | .
TGTGCCAGCAGCCAATCAATGGGGGGCTCCTATAATTCACCCCTCCACTTT | CASSQSMGGSYNSPLHF | TRBJ1-6 | TRBV9 | . | .
TGTGCCAGCATCTTAATCTCGGGTGACCGCAATGAGCAGTTCTTC | CASILISGDRNEQFF | TRBJ2-1 | TRBV7-2 | . | .
TGTGCCACCCGGGAGCCTCGAGAAATGAACACTGAAGCTTTCTTT | CATREPREMNTEAFF | TRBJ1-1 | TRBV15 | . | .
TGTGCCAGCAGCTCCCTGGGACAGGGGGCTGGTGGCTACACCTTC | CASSSLGQGAGGYTF | TRBJ1-2 | TRBV13 | TRBD1 | few
TGTGCCAGCAGCGGACAGGACAGCAGACATGAAAAACTGTTTTTT | CASSGQDSRHEKLFF | TRBJ1-4 | TRBV6-1 | TRBD1 | few
TGCGCCAGCAGCCAAAACCCGGGTAACTCCTACGAGCAGTACTTC | CASSQNPGNSYEQYF | TRBJ2-7 | TRBV4-1 | . | once
TGCAGCGTTGAAGTGGGCGTGAACACTGAAGCTTTCTTT | CSVEVGVNTEAFF | TRBJ1-1 | TRBV29-1 | . | .
TGTGCCAGTACTCCGGGACAGGGGTCCTACGAGCAGTACTTC | CASTPGQGSYEQYF | TRBJ2-7 | TRBV19 | TRBD1 | .
TGTGCCAGCTTGGGACGGAGGGCAGGTAATGAGCAGTTCTTC | CASLGRRAGNEQFF | TRBJ2-1 | TRBV2 | . | .
TGTGCCTGGAGTGTTGGGAGATACTATGGCTACACCTTC | CAWSVGRYYGYTF | TRBJ1-2 | TRBV30 | . | .
TGCGCCAGCAGCTTTCCCCGGGACACTGAACACACCTCACAAGAGACCCAGTACTTC | CASSFPRDTEHTSQETQYF | TRBJ2-5 | TRBV5-1 | . | once
TGTGCCAGCAGTGACCTTCCGGGACTAGCGGGGGCCGACACCGGGGAGCTGTTTTTT | CASSDLPGLAGADTGELFF | TRBJ2-2 | TRBV6-1 | TRBD2 | .
TGTGCCTGGAGTGGGGGACAGGCGCCTGATTACTATGGCTACACCTTC | CAWSGGQAPDYYGYTF | TRBJ1-2 | TRBV30 | TRBD1 | .
TGTGCCAGCAGCTCACAGGGAAGCGGGCCCCAGCATTTT | CASSSQGSGPQHF | TRBJ1-5 | TRBV7-8 | . | .
TGTGCCAGCAGCGGAGGGACAGGGGGTTACACTGAAGCTTTCTTT | CASSGGTGGYTEAFF | TRBJ1-1 | TRBV7-3 | TRBD1 | .
TGTGCCAGTAAGAGGGACGGGGGTAGTGGAAACACCATATATTTT | CASKRDGGSGNTIYF | TRBJ1-3 | TRBV19 | . | .
TGCGCCAGCAGTGACGAGGGACAGGGGCAACCACTCCAAGAGACCCAGTACTTC | CASSDEGQGQPLQETQYF | TRBJ2-5 | TRBV10-1 | TRBD1 | few
TGTGCCAGCAGCCCCAACCGGGAAACCTTTTACAACACCATATATTTT | CASSPNRETFYNTIYF | TRBJ1-3 | TRBV5-6 | . | .
TGCGCCAGCAGCTTGGTTTTTAGCGGGGCGTACAATGAGCAGTTCTTC | CASSLVFSGAYNEQFF | TRBJ2-1 | TRBV5-1 | TRBD2 | .
TGTGCCAGCAGCTTAGGTAGCGACAAATCCTACGAGCAGTACTTC | CASSLGSDKSYEQYF | TRBJ2-7 | TRBV11-1 | . | .
TGTGCCAGCAGCTTAGATTGGACAGGGACCTACGAGCAGTACTTC | CASSLDWTGTYEQYF | TRBJ2-7 | TRBV7-9 | TRBD1 | .
TGTGCCAGCAGCAAAGCGTCACAGGGGAAGAACACTGAAGCTTTCTTT | CASSKASQGKNTEAFF | TRBJ1-1 | TRBV21-1 | . | .
TGTGCCAGCAGTGACGTAGAGGGACAGGGTTATGGCTACACCTTC | CASSDVEGQGYGYTF | TRBJ1-2 | TRBV6-1 | TRBD1 | .
TGTGCCAGCAGTCAACCAGGACAGCTGAGCTCCTATAATTCACCCCTCCACTTT | CASSQPGQLSSYNSPLHF | TRBJ1-6 | TRBV28 | . | few
TGTGCCAGTTCCAGGGGTCTGACTAGCACAGATACGCAGTATTTT | CASSRGLTSTDTQYF | TRBJ2-3 | TRBV2 | . | .
TGTGCCAGCAGCTTAGACAGGGGCGCCTTTTCACCCCTCCACTTT | CASSLDRGAFSPLHF | TRBJ1-6 | TRBV7-9 | TRBD1 | .
TGTGCCTGGAGTGTACTACTCAATGAGCAGTTCTTC | CAWSVLLNEQFF | TRBJ2-1 | TRBV30 | . | once
TGCGCCAGCAGCTTGGACGGGGAGGGGACTGAAGCTTTCTTT | CASSLDGEGTEAFF | TRBJ1-1 | TRBV5-1 | . | .
TGTGCCACCCGTCAGGGGGCCGGAGATAATTCACCCCTCCACTTT | CATRQGAGDNSPLHF | TRBJ1-6 | TRBV19 | TRBD1 | .
TGTGCCTGGGGGACAGGGGAAGCTTTCTTT | CAWGTGEAFF | TRBJ1-1 | TRBV30 | TRBD1 | .
TGTGCCAGTAGTTCAGGGGGCAGATCTGGGGCCAACGTCCTGACTTTC | CASSSGGRSGANVLTF | TRBJ2-6 | TRBV19 | TRBD1 | .
TGTGCCATCAGACCTAGCGGGGGCTCCACAGATACGCAGTATTTT | CAIRPSGGSTDTQYF | TRBJ2-3 | TRBV10-3 | TRBD2 | .
TGTGCCAGCACCCCGAACGGAGCTGAAGCTTTCTTT | CASTPNGAEAFF | TRBJ1-1 | TRBV6-1 | . | .
TGTGCCAGCAGTCCTTTGGACAGGGACGTCGAAAAACTGTTTTTT | CASSPLDRDVEKLFF | TRBJ1-4 | TRBV6-1 | TRBD1 | .
TGCGCCAGCAGCTTGGACGGGACAGGGTTTGAAGCTTTCTTT | CASSLDGTGFEAFF | TRBJ1-1 | TRBV5-1 | TRBD1 | once